The sequence of this TCR beta chain was determined in a study of shared clonotypes between healthy human individuals. Study-level information: There were three CD4 naive, three CD4 memory, two CD8 naive and one CD8 memory plates per donor.

Comment on this clone: As yet, its antigen is unknown.

Study outcomes and limitations: Sequencing depth was a factor that was expected to affect clonotype sharing among donors.

In the CD4+ fraction, cells were divided into CD45RA+ naive and CD45RA-negative memory subsets. Method: immunoSEQ multiplex PCR; TCRdb's copy keeps in-frame clones and lacks some. The sample yields over a million clones, roughly 96% seen once. The V end was cut by 5 bases, the J end by 8 bases, with 22 bases between. The germline V gene has CDR1 SEHNR and CDR2 FQNEAQ (reference sequence). This CDR3 region has 16 residues. This TCR was recovered from a man younger than 40 in good health. The rearrangement uses TRBV7-9 and TRBJ2-1; D gene ambiguous. Sequencing was performed on naive CD4+ T cells sorted from blood. Regarding subset: CD45RA+ positively selected. The CDR3 loop is CASSIHSPLDSDEQFF. The CDR3 nucleotides are TGTGCCAGCAGCATACACTCCCCTCTCGATTCGGATGAGCAGTTCTTC.